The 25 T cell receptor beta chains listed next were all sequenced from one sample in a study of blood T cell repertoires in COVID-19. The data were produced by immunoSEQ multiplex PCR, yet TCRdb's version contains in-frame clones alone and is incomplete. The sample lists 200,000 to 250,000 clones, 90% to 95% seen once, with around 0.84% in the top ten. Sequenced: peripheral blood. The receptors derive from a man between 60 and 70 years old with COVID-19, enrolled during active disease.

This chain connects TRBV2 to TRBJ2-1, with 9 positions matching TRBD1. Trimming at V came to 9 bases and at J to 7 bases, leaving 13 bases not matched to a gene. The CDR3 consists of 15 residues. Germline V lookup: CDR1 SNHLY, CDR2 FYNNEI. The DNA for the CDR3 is TGTGCCAGTCAACTGGACAGGGGATGGGTTAATGAGCAGTTCTTC. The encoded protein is CASQLDRGWVNEQFF.

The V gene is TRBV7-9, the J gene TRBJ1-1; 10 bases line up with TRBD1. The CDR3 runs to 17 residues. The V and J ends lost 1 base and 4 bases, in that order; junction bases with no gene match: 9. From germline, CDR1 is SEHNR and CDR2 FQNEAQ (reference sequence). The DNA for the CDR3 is TGTGCCAGCAGCTTAGGCGCGGGACAGGGGTTGAGCACTGAAGCTTTCTTT. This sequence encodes CASSLGAGQGLSTEAFF.

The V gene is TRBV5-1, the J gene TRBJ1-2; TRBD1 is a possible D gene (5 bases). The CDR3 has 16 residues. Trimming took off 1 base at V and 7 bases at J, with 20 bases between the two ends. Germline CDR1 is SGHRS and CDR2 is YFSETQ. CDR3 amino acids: CASSLQLTGPGGGYTF. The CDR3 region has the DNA TGCGCCAGCAGCTTGCAACTGACGGGCCCCGGGGGTGGCTACACCTTC.

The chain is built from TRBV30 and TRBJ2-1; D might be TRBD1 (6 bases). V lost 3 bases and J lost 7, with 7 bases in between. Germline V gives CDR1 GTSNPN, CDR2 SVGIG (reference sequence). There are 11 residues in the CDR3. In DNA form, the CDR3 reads TGTGCCTGGAGCAGGGGAAATGAGCAGTTCTTC. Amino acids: CAWSRGNEQFF.

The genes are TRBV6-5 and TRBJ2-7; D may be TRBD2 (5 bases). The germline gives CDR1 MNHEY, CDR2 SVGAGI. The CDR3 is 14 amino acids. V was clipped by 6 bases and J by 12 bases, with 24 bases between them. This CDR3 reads CASSAPPADSVLYF. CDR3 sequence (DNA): TGTGCCAGCAGCGCCCCTCCCGCGGACTCAGTACTGTACTTC.

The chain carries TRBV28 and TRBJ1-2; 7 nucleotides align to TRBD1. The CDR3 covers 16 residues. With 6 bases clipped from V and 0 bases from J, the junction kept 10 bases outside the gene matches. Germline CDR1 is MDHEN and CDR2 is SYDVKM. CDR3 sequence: CASRDPSTGSNYGYTF. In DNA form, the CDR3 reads TGTGCCAGCAGGGACCCCTCGACAGGGTCTAACTATGGCTACACCTTC.

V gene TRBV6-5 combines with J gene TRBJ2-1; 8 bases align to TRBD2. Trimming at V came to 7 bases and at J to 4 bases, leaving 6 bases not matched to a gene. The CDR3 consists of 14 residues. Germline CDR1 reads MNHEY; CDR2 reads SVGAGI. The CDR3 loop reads CASTGGGLYNEQFF. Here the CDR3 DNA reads TGTGCCAGCACCGGCGGGGGGTTATACAATGAGCAGTTCTTC.

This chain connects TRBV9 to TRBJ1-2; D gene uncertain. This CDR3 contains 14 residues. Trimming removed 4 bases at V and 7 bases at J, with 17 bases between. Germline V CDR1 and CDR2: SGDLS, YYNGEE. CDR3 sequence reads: CASSPSLGESGYTF. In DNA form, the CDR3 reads TGTGCCAGCAGCCCCTCGCTGGGCGAGAGTGGCTACACCTTC. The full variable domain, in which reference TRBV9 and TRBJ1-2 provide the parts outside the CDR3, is DSGVTQTPKHLITATGQRVTLRCSPRSGDLSVYWYQQSLDQGLQFLIQYYNGEERAKGNILERFSAQQFPDLHSELNLSSLELGDSALYFCASSPSLGESGYTFGSGTRLTVV.

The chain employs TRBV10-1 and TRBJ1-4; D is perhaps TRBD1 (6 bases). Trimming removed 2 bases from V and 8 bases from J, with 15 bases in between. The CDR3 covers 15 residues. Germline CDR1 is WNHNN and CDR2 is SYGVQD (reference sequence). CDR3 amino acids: CASSEKTGRQEKLFF. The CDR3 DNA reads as TGCGCCAGCAGTGAGAAGACAGGTCGGCAAGAAAAACTGTTTTTT.

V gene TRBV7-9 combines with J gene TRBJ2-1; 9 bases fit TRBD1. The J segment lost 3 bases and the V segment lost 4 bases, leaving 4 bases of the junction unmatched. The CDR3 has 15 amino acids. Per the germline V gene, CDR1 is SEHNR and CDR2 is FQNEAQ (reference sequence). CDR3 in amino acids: CASSSGQGFYNEQFF. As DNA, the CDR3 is TGTGCCAGCAGCTCGGGACAGGGTTTCTACAATGAGCAGTTCTTC.

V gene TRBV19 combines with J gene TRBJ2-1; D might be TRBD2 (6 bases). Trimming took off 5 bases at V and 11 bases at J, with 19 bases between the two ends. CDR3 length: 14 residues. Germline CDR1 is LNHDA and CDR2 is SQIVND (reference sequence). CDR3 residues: CASSSGDRDEKQFF. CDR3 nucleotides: TGTGCCAGTAGTTCGGGGGATCGTGATGAAAAGCAGTTCTTC.

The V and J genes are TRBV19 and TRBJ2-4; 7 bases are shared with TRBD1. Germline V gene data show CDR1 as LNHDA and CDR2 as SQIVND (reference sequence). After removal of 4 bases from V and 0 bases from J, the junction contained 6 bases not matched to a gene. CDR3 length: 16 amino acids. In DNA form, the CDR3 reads TGTGCCAGTAGTACGGGACAGTTTCTAGCCAAAAACATTCAGTACTTC. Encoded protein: CASSTGQFLAKNIQYF.

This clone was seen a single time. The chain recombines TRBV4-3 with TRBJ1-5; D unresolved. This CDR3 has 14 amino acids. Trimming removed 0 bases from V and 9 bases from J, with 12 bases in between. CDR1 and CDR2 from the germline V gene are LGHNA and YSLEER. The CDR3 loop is CASSQDALAGPQHF. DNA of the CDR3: TGCGCCAGCAGCCAAGATGCCCTCGCCGGGCCCCAGCATTTT.

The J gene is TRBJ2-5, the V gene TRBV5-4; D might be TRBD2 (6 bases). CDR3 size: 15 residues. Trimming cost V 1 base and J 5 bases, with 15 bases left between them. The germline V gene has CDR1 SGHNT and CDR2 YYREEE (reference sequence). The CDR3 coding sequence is TGTGCCAGCAGCTTGTCTCCGGGCGGGGCGGAGACCCAGTACTTC. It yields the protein CASSLSPGGAETQYF.

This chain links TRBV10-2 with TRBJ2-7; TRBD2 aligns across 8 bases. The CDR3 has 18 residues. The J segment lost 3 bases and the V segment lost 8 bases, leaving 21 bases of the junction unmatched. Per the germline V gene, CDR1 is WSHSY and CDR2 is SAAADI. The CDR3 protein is CASLPGSAGAQRDYEQYF. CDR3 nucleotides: TGCGCCAGCCTACCCGGCTCAGCGGGGGCGCAGAGGGACTACGAGCAGTACTTC.

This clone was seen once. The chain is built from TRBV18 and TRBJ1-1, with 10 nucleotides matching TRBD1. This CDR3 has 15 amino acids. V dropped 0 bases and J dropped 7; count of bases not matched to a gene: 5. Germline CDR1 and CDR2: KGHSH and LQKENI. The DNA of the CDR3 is TGTGCCAGCTCACCACCGGACAGGGGGAGGAGTGAAGCTTTCTTT. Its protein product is CASSPPDRGRSEAFF. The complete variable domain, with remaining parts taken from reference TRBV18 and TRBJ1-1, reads NAGVMQNPRHLVRRRGQEARLRCSPMKGHSHVYWYRQLPEEGLKFMVYLQKENIIDESGMPKERFSAEFPKEGPSILRIQQVVRGDSAAYFCASSPPDRGRSEAFFGQGTRLTVV.

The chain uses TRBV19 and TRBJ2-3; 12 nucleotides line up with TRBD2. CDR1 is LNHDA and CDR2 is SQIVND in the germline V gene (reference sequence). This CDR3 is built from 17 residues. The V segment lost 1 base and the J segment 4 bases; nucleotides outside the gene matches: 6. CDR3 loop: CASSIGAASGRADTQYF. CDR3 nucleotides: TGTGCCAGTAGTATAGGGGCGGCTAGCGGGAGGGCAGATACGCAGTATTTT. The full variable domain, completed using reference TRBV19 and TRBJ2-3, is DGGITQSPKYLFRKEGQNVTLSCEQNLNHDAMYWYRQDPGQGLRLIYYSQIVNDFQKGDIAEGYSVSREKKESFPLTVTSAQKNPTAFYLCASSIGAASGRADTQYFGPGTRLTVL.

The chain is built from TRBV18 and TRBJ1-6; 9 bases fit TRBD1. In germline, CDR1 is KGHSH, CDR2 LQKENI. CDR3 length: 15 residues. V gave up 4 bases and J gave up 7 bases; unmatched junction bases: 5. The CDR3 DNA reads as TGTGCCAGCTCACGGCCGGGACAGGGAAATTCACCCCTCCACTTT. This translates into CASSRPGQGNSPLHF.

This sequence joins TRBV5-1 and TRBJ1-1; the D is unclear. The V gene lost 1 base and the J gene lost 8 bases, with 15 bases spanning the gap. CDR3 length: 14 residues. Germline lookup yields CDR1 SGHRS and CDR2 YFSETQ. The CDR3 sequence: CASSLQVATQEAFF. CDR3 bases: TGCGCCAGCAGCTTGCAGGTGGCAACTCAGGAAGCTTTCTTT.

CDR3 loop: CASSPQGNSPLHF. The CDR3 DNA is TGTGCCAGCAGCCCGCAGGGGAATTCACCCCTCCACTTT. The V and J genes are TRBV7-2 and TRBJ1-6; possible D gene TRBD1, 6 bases. The CDR3 covers 13 residues. V was clipped by 5 bases and J by 7 bases, with 9 bases between them. CDR1 is SGHTA and CDR2 is FQGNSA in the germline V gene.

The chain's CDR3 is CASRGRESYNSPLHF. In DNA form, the CDR3 reads TGCGCCAGCCGAGGTCGGGAGTCCTATAATTCACCCCTCCACTTT. V is TRBV10-2 and J is TRBJ1-6; D is undetermined. This CDR3 contains 15 residues. The germline V gene encodes CDR1 WSHSY and CDR2 SAAADI. Between the trimmed V and J ends, which lost 8 bases and 1 base, there was a span of 12 bases.

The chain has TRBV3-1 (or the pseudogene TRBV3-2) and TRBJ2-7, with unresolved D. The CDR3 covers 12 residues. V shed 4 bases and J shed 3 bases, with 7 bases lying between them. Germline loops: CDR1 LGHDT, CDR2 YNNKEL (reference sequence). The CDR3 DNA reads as TGTGCCAGCAGCCTACTGAACTACGAGCAGTACTTC. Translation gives CASSLLNYEQYF.

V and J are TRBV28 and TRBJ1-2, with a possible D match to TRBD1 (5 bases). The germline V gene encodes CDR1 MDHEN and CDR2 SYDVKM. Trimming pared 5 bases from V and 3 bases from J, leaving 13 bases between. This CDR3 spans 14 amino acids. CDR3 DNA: TGTGCCAGCAGTCTTGGGGCAGGCTACTATGGCTACACCTTC. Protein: CASSLGAGYYGYTF.

For the CDR3, the DNA is TGTGCCAGCAGCCAATCTCGGGACACGGGTGCTTTCTTT. Protein: CASSQSRDTGAFF. J is TRBJ1-1 and V is TRBV3-1 (or the pseudogene TRBV3-2); a possible D gene is TRBD1 (6 bases). The germline CDR1 and CDR2 sequences are LGHDT and YNNKEL (reference sequence). The CDR3 totals 13 residues. Trimming removed 2 bases at V and 11 bases at J, with 15 bases between.

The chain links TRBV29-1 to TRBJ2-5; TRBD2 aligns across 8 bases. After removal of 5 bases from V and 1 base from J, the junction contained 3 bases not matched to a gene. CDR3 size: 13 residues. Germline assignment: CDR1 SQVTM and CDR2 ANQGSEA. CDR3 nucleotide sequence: TGCAGCGTTTTGAGCGGGGGCCAAGAGACCCAGTACTTC. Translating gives CSVLSGGQETQYF.